This entry features one TCR beta chain sequence. The germline gives CDR1 SQVTM, CDR2 ANQGSEA. CDR3 size: 14 residues. V lost 4 bases to trimming and J lost 4 bases; unmatched junction nucleotides: 7. The record originates from a study of OX40 agonist ivuxolimab in advanced cancers. Repertoires were generated with immunoSEQ multiplex PCR, while TCRdb's copy carries only in-frame clones and drops some. Among roughly 79,000 clones, 80% to 90% were seen once, and the ten largest hold roughly 16%. The source was CD4+ or CD8+ T cells sorted from blood, collected in a trial of the OX40 agonist ivuxolimab. The chain employs TRBV29-1 and TRBJ1-2, with 9 bases that match TRBD1. This sequence originates from an adult with an advanced solid tumor such as melanoma, head and neck, liver or kidney cancer. The CDR3 nucleotides are TGCAGCGTTGCTTATACAGGGGGCGGCTATGGCTACACCTTC. It codes for CSVAYTGGGYGYTF.